This record concerns one T cell receptor beta chain sequence. The antigen remains undetermined. The data were obtained in a study of radiotherapy plus CTLA-4 blockade in lung cancer. Study-wide background: For approximately 19% of patients, objective responses occurred, and about 30% had disease control.

The CDR3 consists of 13 residues. CDR1 is SEHNR and CDR2 is FQNEAQ in the germline V gene (reference sequence). V was clipped by 11 bases and J by 7 bases, with 20 bases between them. Profiled with immunoSEQ multiplex PCR; TCRdb holds only in-frame clones, not every one. The repertoire holds about 87,000 clones, with around 90% as singletons. General study results and limits: Strongest reported response predictors: early blood clone changes and post-radiation interferon-beta. Following radiotherapy plus ipilimumab, tumor-derived TCR clones expanded in the blood.

The input for sequencing was peripheral blood, taken from a patient treated with radiotherapy plus ipilimumab. This TCR came from a human donor with non-small cell lung cancer that progressed on radiotherapy plus ipilimumab. V and J are TRBV7-9 and TRBJ2-5; tentatively, D is TRBD2 (5 bases). This CDR3 reads CAGGPLLGGTQYF. DNA for the CDR3: TGTGCCGGCGGGCCTCTCCTCGGCGGGACCCAGTACTTC.